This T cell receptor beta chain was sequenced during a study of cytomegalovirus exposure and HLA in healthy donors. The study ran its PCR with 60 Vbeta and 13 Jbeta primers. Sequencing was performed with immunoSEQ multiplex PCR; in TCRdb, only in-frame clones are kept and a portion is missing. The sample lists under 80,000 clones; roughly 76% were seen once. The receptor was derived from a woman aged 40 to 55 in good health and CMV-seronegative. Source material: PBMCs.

CDR3 residues: CASSQEASAYEQYF. The CDR3 DNA reads TGTGCCAGCAGCCAAGAGGCTAGCGCCTACGAGCAGTACTTC. The chain uses TRBV4-2 and TRBJ2-7, with D perhaps TRBD2 (6 bases). Trimming shortened V by 0 bases and J by 2 bases, and 8 bases separated the two germline ends. The CDR3 extends over 14 amino acids. From germline, CDR1 is LGHNA and CDR2 YNFKEQ.